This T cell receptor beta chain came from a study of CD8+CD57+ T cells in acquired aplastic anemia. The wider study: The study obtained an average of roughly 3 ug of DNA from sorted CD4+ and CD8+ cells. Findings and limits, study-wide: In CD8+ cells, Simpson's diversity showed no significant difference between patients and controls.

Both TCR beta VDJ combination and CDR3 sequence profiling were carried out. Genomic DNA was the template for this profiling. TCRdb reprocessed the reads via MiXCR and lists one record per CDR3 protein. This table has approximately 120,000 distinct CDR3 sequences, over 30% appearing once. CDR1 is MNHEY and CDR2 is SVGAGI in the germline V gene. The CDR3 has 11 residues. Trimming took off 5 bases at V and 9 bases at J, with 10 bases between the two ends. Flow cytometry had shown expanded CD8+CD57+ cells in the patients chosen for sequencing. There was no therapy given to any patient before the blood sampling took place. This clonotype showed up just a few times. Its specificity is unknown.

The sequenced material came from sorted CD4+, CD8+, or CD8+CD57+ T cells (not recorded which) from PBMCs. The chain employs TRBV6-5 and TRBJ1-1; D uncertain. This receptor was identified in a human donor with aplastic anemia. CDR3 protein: CASSTSGKAFF. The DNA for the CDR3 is TGTGCCAGCAGTACCTCGGGGAAAGCTTTCTTT.